The T cell receptor beta chain described here comes from a study of identical twins. The V gene lost 2 bases and the J gene lost 0 bases, with 13 bases spanning the gap. From germline, CDR1 is KGHSH and CDR2 LQKENI. The CDR3 length is 16 residues. One entry per CDR3 protein, called by TCRdb with MiXCR from the 5' RACE reads. This table has hundreds of thousands of distinct CDR3 sequences, 6% to 6.5% appearing once. Input material: naive T cells sorted from blood. V usage is TRBV18 and J usage is TRBJ1-1; TRBD1 might be the D (5 bases). The receptor's source is a man between 18 and 35 years old in good health. CDR3 sequence: CASSPGAGSMNTEAFF. The CDR3 DNA sequence: TGTGCCAGCTCACCAGGGGCAGGGTCGATGAACACTGAAGCTTTCTTT.